This T cell receptor beta chain stems from a study of identical twins. The CDR3 sequence is 17 residues long. Germline CDR1 GTSNPN, CDR2 SVGIG (reference sequence). The J segment lost 3 bases and the V segment lost 2 bases, leaving 11 bases of the junction unmatched. Notes on this clonotype: As yet, its antigen is unknown.

A template switching step contributed a universal primer site, while unique molecular identifiers were present in the cDNA. MiXCR, applied by TCRdb to the 5' RACE reads, yields one record per CDR3 protein. Of under 350,000 distinct CDR3 sequences detected, over 8.5% appear once; the ten largest clones hold 6% to 8.5%. Whole-study findings and limits: Abundant beta clonotypes from cord blood had fewer insertions, unlike memory repertoires, which showed none. Partly confounded zero-insertion analyses could result from invariant MAIT and iNKT cells. Within monozygotic twins, out-of-frame TCR alpha sharing was underestimated by the models.

The same data also went into a second study, on yellow fever vaccine responses in identical twins.

Input material: CD8+ T cells sorted from blood. This TCR was sampled from a woman in her late teens or twenties in good health. This chain uses TRBV30 with TRBJ2-3; 10 nucleotides agree with TRBD2. CDR3 sequence: CAWSLPPGLARTDTQYF. For the CDR3, the DNA is TGTGCCTGGAGTCTACCGCCGGGACTAGCGAGGACAGATACGCAGTATTTT. Full variable domain (remainder filled in from reference TRBV30 and TRBJ2-3): SQTIHQWPATLVQPVGSPLSLECTVEGTSNPNLYWYRQAAGRGLQLLFYSVGIGQISSEVPQNLSASRPQDRQFILSSKKLLLSDSGFYLCAWSLPPGLARTDTQYFGPGTRLTVL.